This T cell receptor beta chain comes out of a study of blood T cell repertoires in COVID-19. Study summary: There were acute and convalescent COVID-19 samples, and they came from the United States, Italy and Spain. Sources were T cells, B-cell-depleted T cells, or PBMCs; the material itself was cDNA or gDNA.

Germline values: CDR1 LGHDT, CDR2 YNNKEL (reference sequence). V gave up 3 bases and J gave up 0 bases, with 8 bases separating them. CDR3 size: 15 residues. In the source study's methods: Scientists estimated how many nucleated cells there were by amplifying reference gene primers. Only in-frame clones appear in the TCRdb table, and some are missing; sequencing was by immunoSEQ multiplex PCR. Clonal size and the V and J genes are those of that table, whereas D and trimming came from the DNA. The sample records roughly 100,000 clones, 70% to 90% being singletons. This clone has a count of ten or more.

Sequencing was carried out using peripheral blood. The source of this sequence is a man in his forties with active or convalescent COVID-19. The V call is TRBV3-1 (or the pseudogene TRBV3-2), the J call TRBJ1-4; unclear D gene. CDR3 in amino acids: CASSHRPATNEKLFF. CDR3 DNA: TGTGCCAGCAGCCACAGGCCCGCAACTAATGAAAAACTGTTTTTT.